A single sample gave rise to the 12 T cell receptor beta chains below, sequenced in a study of response to subunit inactivated influenza vaccine. MiXCR was run by TCRdb on the RT-PCR reads, yielding one entry per CDR3 protein. The sample contains around 480,000 distinct CDR3 sequences, approximately 15% of which appear only once. The sample here was CD4+ T cells sorted from PBMCs, taken about 24 months after vaccination. Every receptor here comes from a man aged 50 to 69 who received an inactivated influenza vaccine.

This clonotype was seen a handful of times. The chain links TRBV6-2 or TRBV6-3 to TRBJ1-1; 8 bases fit TRBD1. V shed 5 bases and J 5 bases; nucleotides not matched to a gene: 4. This CDR3 has 13 residues. Germline CDR1 reads MNHEY; CDR2 reads SVGEGT. The DNA for the CDR3 is TGTGCCAGCAGTATACAGGGGGGGACTGAAGCTTTCTTT. This translates into CASSIQGGTEAFF.

The table lists this clonotype with a few counts. This chain links TRBV6-2 or TRBV6-3 with TRBJ2-1, with 9 bases aligning to TRBD2. The CDR3 length is 16 residues. CDR1 MNHEY and CDR2 SVGEGT come from the germline V gene. V was clipped by 6 bases and J by 4 bases; unmatched bases: 10. DNA for the CDR3: TGTGCCAGCAGACGTAGCGGGGGCTCGTCTTACAATGAGCAGTTCTTC. Translating gives CASRRSGGSSYNEQFF.

This clonotype was observed at least ten times. The chain carries TRBV7-9 and TRBJ2-7, with a weak D call TRBD1 (6 bases). This CDR3 is 13 amino acids long. CDR1 and CDR2 from the germline V gene are SEHNR and FQNEAQ (reference sequence). V lost 8 bases to trimming and J lost 2 bases, with 13 bases between them. The CDR3 DNA is TGTGCCAGCGGCCTAACAGGGCCCTACGAGCAGTACTTC. Translating gives CASGLTGPYEQYF.

This clonotype was observed a few times. This sequence joins TRBV7-9 and TRBJ1-6; maybe TRBD1 (6 bases). Germline loops: CDR1 SEHNR, CDR2 FQNEAQ (reference sequence). The CDR3 consists of 14 residues. V shed 4 bases and J shed 4 bases, with 8 bases lying between them. CDR3 bases: TGTGCCAGCAGCTCGACAGGATATAATTCACCCCTCCACTTT. Protein: CASSSTGYNSPLHF.

This clonotype was seen only a few times. This chain uses TRBV4-2 with TRBJ1-2; D may be TRBD1 (6 bases). Germline assignment: CDR1 LGHNA and CDR2 YNFKEQ. Trimming shortened V by 1 base and J by 3 bases, and 12 bases separated the two germline ends. The CDR3 spans 15 residues. As DNA, the CDR3 is TGTGCCAGCAGCCAAGCGCCGACAGGCGACTATGGCTACACCTTC. Its protein is CASSQAPTGDYGYTF.

There are a few counts of this clonotype. This sequence joins TRBV12-3 or TRBV12-4 and TRBJ1-1, with D hard to call. V lost 6 bases to trimming and J lost 1 base, with 9 bases between them. This CDR3 has 13 amino acids. The CDR3 DNA is TGTGCCAGCAGCCCTAGTTGGAACACTGAAGCTTTCTTT. It specifies CASSPSWNTEAFF.

The chain is built from TRBV4-1 and TRBJ2-2; D is possibly TRBD2 (5 bases). The germline V gene encodes CDR1 MGHRA and CDR2 YSYEKL. The V and J ends lost 0 bases and 5 bases respectively, with 10 bases between them. CDR3 size: 15 residues. As DNA, the CDR3 is TGCGCCAGCAGCCAAGAAGTGGAGGTAACCGGGGAGCTGTTTTTT. This translates into CASSQEVEVTGELFF.

This clonotype has only a few counts. The chain uses TRBV20-1 and TRBJ1-2; D is uncertain. V lost 0 bases and J lost 3, with 11 bases in between. Germline lookup yields CDR1 DFQATT and CDR2 SNEGSKA (reference sequence). The CDR3 length is 14 residues. The CDR3 sequence: CSARDISGDYGYTF. CDR3 coding DNA: TGCAGTGCTAGAGATATATCAGGAGACTATGGCTACACCTTC.

This clonotype was counted a few times. The chain has TRBV20-1 and TRBJ2-1, with 9 bases identical to TRBD2. The CDR3 contains 16 residues. V lost 0 bases and J lost 3; bases outside the gene matches: 6. CDR1 DFQATT and CDR2 SNEGSKA come from the germline V gene (reference sequence). CDR3 sequence: CSARDLASGNYNEQFF. Here the CDR3 DNA reads TGCAGTGCTAGAGATTTGGCTAGCGGGAACTACAATGAGCAGTTCTTC.

This clonotype has more than one count but fewer than ten. V gene TRBV5-5 combines with J gene TRBJ2-5, with no clear D. The CDR3 has 11 amino acids. Germline V gives CDR1 SGHKS, CDR2 YYEKEE (reference sequence). Trimming took off 7 bases at V and 4 bases at J, with 8 bases between the two ends. The CDR3: CASALGETQYF. CDR3 nucleotide sequence: TGTGCCAGCGCACTTGGAGAGACCCAGTACTTC.

The chain employs TRBV12-3 or TRBV12-4 and TRBJ1-4, with unresolved D. The V gene lost 8 bases and the J gene lost 3 bases, with 7 bases spanning the gap. The CDR3 runs to 12 residues. The CDR3 coding sequence is TGTGCCAGCTTGTCGGCTAATGAAAAACTGTTTTTT. This encodes CASLSANEKLFF.

This clonotype was seen many times. The rearrangement links TRBV4-2 to TRBJ1-5; D ambiguous. CDR3 length equals 13 residues. Germline V gene lookup returns CDR1 LGHNA and CDR2 YNFKEQ. Trimming took off 0 bases at V and 4 bases at J, with 4 bases between the two ends. Here the CDR3 DNA reads TGTGCCAGCAGCCAAGACCCTAATCAGCCCCAGCATTTT. Protein product: CASSQDPNQPQHF.